The 5 T cell receptor beta chains in this list originate from one sample, sequenced in a study of blood T cells in healthy people across ages. A sample-barcoded 5' primer and a J-beta primer mix were used in a second PCR of roughly 7 to 12 cycles. A single record per CDR3 protein comes from TCRdb applying MiXCR to the 5' RACE reads. The profile covers hundreds of thousands of distinct CDR3 sequences, with roughly three fifths appearing a single time and roughly 26% taken by the ten largest. What was sequenced was blood. The origin of the receptors is a man aged 35 to 55 in good health.

The chain couples TRBV27 to TRBJ2-7; 7 bases map to TRBD2. The junction had 5 bases not matched to a gene; V was cut back by 3 bases and J by 3 bases. Germline values: CDR1 MNHEY, CDR2 SMNVEV (reference sequence). CDR3 length equals 14 residues. The CDR3 coding sequence is TGTGCCAGCAGTTTGGCCCAGCGGGACTACGAGCAGTACTTC. Translating gives CASSLAQRDYEQYF.

In DNA form, the CDR3 reads TGTGCCAGCACCTTGACAGTCAACACCGGGGAGCTGTTTTTT. Translating gives CASTLTVNTGELFF. This sequence joins TRBV12-3 or TRBV12-4 and TRBJ2-2; tentative D call: TRBD1 (5 bases). CDR3 length equals 14 residues. With 7 bases removed from V and 2 bases from J, the gap between germline ends came to 11 bases.

The chain carries TRBV14 and TRBJ2-5; 9 bases fit TRBD2. The J call may be incorrect, as the DNA end agrees better with TRBJ2-7. Germline loops: CDR1 SGHDN, CDR2 FVKESK. The CDR3 runs to 15 residues. This CDR3 is CASSQLAGPPFEQYF. DNA for the CDR3: TGTGCCAGCAGCCAACTAGCGGGACCCCCGTTCGAGCAGTACTTC.

The chain carries TRBV29-1 and TRBJ2-5, with D maybe TRBD2 (5 bases). In germline, CDR1 is SQVTM, CDR2 ANQGSEA. Trimming stripped 6 bases from V and 1 base from J, with 9 bases between. The CDR3 is 12 residues long. The CDR3 loop reads CSVGAVQETQYF. For the CDR3, the DNA is TGCAGCGTCGGAGCGGTCCAAGAGACCCAGTACTTC.

The count of this clonotype is one. This sequence joins TRBV5-1 and TRBJ1-1; no firm D call. V lost 0 bases and J lost 4, with 16 bases in between. CDR1 SGHRS and CDR2 YFSETQ come from the germline V gene. CDR3 length: 16 residues. This CDR3 reads CASSLAPSEGGTEAFF. Here the CDR3 DNA reads TGCGCCAGCAGCTTGGCTCCCTCGGAGGGCGGCACTGAAGCTTTCTTT.